This is a list of T cell receptor beta chains from one sample in a study of blood T cell repertoires in COVID-19. Only in-frame clones appear in the TCRdb table, and some are missing; sequencing was by immunoSEQ multiplex PCR. The sample yields about 240,000 clones, roughly four fifths seen once. Sequencing was done on a sample of peripheral blood. Receptors were obtained from a man between 45 and 60 years old with acute or convalescent COVID-19. CDR3s include the opening cysteine and the closing phenylalanine or tryptophan. The D gene is left open where the match is weak. Clone size is given for some rows only: seen once, a few or many times, or a class if the clone is expanded.

.	TRBV6-5	TRBJ1-5	.	TGTGCCAGCAGGGGGGCAGCAGGCCAGCCCCAGCATTTT	CASRGAAGQPQHF
once	TRBV16	TRBJ2-1	.	TGTGCCAGCAGCCAATTTGTGGGCCAGTACAATGAGCAGTTCTTC	CASSQFVGQYNEQFF
.	TRBV5-6	TRBJ2-5	TRBD1	TGTGCCAGCAGCGTCGGCAGGGGGTCCGACCAAGAGACCCAGTACTTC	CASSVGRGSDQETQYF
few	TRBV25-1	TRBJ1-1	.	TGTGCCAGCAGTACTAAACGTGGGACTGAAGCTTTCTTT	CASSTKRGTEAFF
.	TRBV5-1	TRBJ1-6	TRBD1	TGCGCCAGCAGCTTTACAGGGGTGGGTTCACCCCTCCACTTT	CASSFTGVGSPLHF
.	TRBV6-5	TRBJ2-7	.	TGTGCCAGCAGTCCTCCGCCGGGACACTTCGGGGAGCAGTACTTC	CASSPPPGHFGEQYF
once	TRBV19	TRBJ1-2	.	TGTGCCAGTAGTATAGACAGGTCGCATGGCTACACCTTC	CASSIDRSHGYTF
few	TRBV6-2/TRBV6-3	TRBJ2-1	TRBD1	TGTGCCAGCAGTTACCTTGGGACAGCTTACAATGAGCAGTTCTTC	CASSYLGTAYNEQFF
.	TRBV6-5	TRBJ2-7	TRBD1	TGTGCCAGCAGTTACGGGACAGGGAGCGAGCAGTACTTC	CASSYGTGSEQYF
.	TRBV6-5	TRBJ1-1	.	TGTGCCAGCAGGAGATATGAAGCTTTCTTT	CASRRYEAFF
.	TRBV7-9	TRBJ1-5	.	TGTGCCAGCAGCGCCGGACCAGGGAATCAGCCCCAGCATTTT	CASSAGPGNQPQHF
.	TRBV6-5	TRBJ2-1	TRBD2	TGTGCCAGCAGTCCATCAGCGGGGGGGTACAATGAGCAGTTCTTC	CASSPSAGGYNEQFF
.	TRBV30	TRBJ1-2	.	TGTGCCCGCGATCCCCTTGCGGGCGGGGGGTATGGCTACACCTTC	CARDPLAGGGYGYTF
.	TRBV14	TRBJ1-2	TRBD1	TGTGCCAGCAGCCAGTCGGACAGGGCCCTTAACTATGGCTACACCTTC	CASSQSDRALNYGYTF
.	TRBV3-1/TRBV3-2	TRBJ2-7	.	TGTGCCAGCAGCCAGGGTACAAGGGGATACGAGCAGTACTTC	CASSQGTRGYEQYF
.	TRBV30	TRBJ1-4	.	TGTGCCTGGAGTGGGGTGGCCGAGGGAGAAAAACTGTTTTTT	CAWSGVAEGEKLFF
.	TRBV6-6	TRBJ1-2	TRBD1	TGTGCCAGCGCGACAGGGGGCGGGAAGCCCGGCTACACCTTC	CASATGGGKPGYTF
.	TRBV27	TRBJ1-1	.	TGTGCCAGCAGTTATACCGTGGACAGCACTGAAGCTTTCTTT	CASSYTVDSTEAFF
.	TRBV10-3	TRBJ1-5	.	TGTGCCATCAGTGTTGGGGGAGGAGGACAGCCCCAGCATTTT	CAISVGGGGQPQHF
.	TRBV7-2	TRBJ2-7	TRBD2	TGTGCCAGCAGCTTGCCCGCCGGGACTAGCGGAGCCTACGAGCAGTACTTC	CASSLPAGTSGAYEQYF
.	TRBV6-5	TRBJ2-7	.	TGTGCCAGCAGTTACGTGGGAGGTATCGTCGAGCAGTACTTC	CASSYVGGIVEQYF
.	TRBV6-2/TRBV6-3	TRBJ1-3	.	TGTGCCAGCAGTTACTCGGCAGGGCGAGGAAACACCATATATTTT	CASSYSAGRGNTIYF
.	TRBV18	TRBJ2-3	TRBD1	TGTGCCAGCTCACCCGGACAGGGGATGACAGATACGCAGTATTTT	CASSPGQGMTDTQYF
.	TRBV6-6	TRBJ2-7	TRBD2	TGTGCCAGCAGTTACTCTACTAGCGGGCCAGAGCAGTACTTC	CASSYSTSGPEQYF
.	TRBV6-5	TRBJ1-1	TRBD1	TGTGCCAGCGGAAGGACAGGGGGGAACACTGAAGCTTTCTTT	CASGRTGGNTEAFF